Presented here are 21 T cell receptor beta chains from one specimen sequenced in a study of cytotoxic CD8 clonotypes in ibrutinib-treated CLL. This table comes from immunoSEQ multiplex PCR, and its TCRdb copy is limited to in-frame clones, with some not included. The table lists some 140,000 clones, approximately 90% of them singletons. The sample here was PBMCs, taken after 12 months of ibrutinib treatment. Receptors were obtained from a human donor with chronic lymphocytic leukemia.

V is TRBV7-3 and J is TRBJ2-2, with 7 nucleotides matching TRBD2. With 2 bases clipped from V and 2 bases from J, the junction kept 8 bases outside the gene matches. Germline V gene lookup returns CDR1 SGHTA and CDR2 FQGTGA. This CDR3 has 17 amino acids. The DNA for the CDR3 is TGTGCCAGCAGCTTAGCAGCTAGCGGACCTAACACCGGGGAGCTGTTTTTT. Its translation: CASSLAASGPNTGELFF.

This chain links TRBV4-3 with TRBJ2-3; 10 bases agree with TRBD2. Germline lookup yields CDR1 LGHNA and CDR2 YSLEER. This CDR3 spans 18 amino acids. The V and J ends lost 1 base and 4 bases, in that order; junction bases with no gene match: 11. The CDR3 sequence is CASSQVRIAGGGPDTQYF. CDR3 sequence (DNA): TGCGCCAGCAGCCAAGTTAGAATAGCGGGAGGAGGGCCAGATACGCAGTATTTT.

CDR3 nucleotides: TGTGCCAGTGCGGGGGGGTTCGTCAATGAGCAGTTCTTC. It is translated as CASAGGFVNEQFF. J is TRBJ2-1 and V is TRBV19; 9 nucleotides align to TRBD2. This CDR3 has 13 amino acids. With V trimmed by 8 bases and J by 6 bases, 5 bases remained unmatched. Germline V gives CDR1 LNHDA, CDR2 SQIVND (reference sequence).

The chain employs TRBV27 and TRBJ1-1, with D unresolved. CDR3 size: 16 residues. The V and J ends lost 4 bases and 1 base respectively, with 16 bases between them. The V gene's germline CDR1 is MNHEY and CDR2 SMNVEV (reference sequence). CDR3 loop: CASSSLAAGTNTEAFF. The CDR3, as DNA: TGTGCCAGCAGTTCCCTCGCAGCGGGTACGAACACTGAAGCTTTCTTT.

The chain employs TRBV6-5 and TRBJ2-5; possible D gene TRBD1, 6 bases. Trimming took 5 bases from V and 5 from J, leaving 12 bases between them. The CDR3 extends over 13 amino acids. Per germline, CDR1 MNHEY and CDR2 SVGAGI. The CDR3 reads CASSNRVGETQYF. CDR3 bases: TGTGCCAGCAGTAACAGGGTCGGGGAGACCCAGTACTTC.

The chain uses TRBV27 and TRBJ2-1; tentative D call: TRBD2 (6 bases). The V end was cut by 6 bases, the J end by 10 bases, with 16 bases between. CDR3 length equals 13 residues. Germline V gene data show CDR1 as MNHEY and CDR2 as SMNVEV (reference sequence). The CDR3 loop reads CASSDGGAREQFF. In DNA form, the CDR3 reads TGTGCCAGCAGCGATGGAGGGGCCCGGGAGCAGTTCTTC.

The J gene is TRBJ2-2, the V gene TRBV19, with 8 bases aligning to TRBD1. This CDR3 is built from 15 residues. Germline CDR1 and CDR2: LNHDA and SQIVND (reference sequence). J lost 7 bases, V lost 5 bases, and 9 bases had no gene match. This CDR3 reads CASSLGQGKGGELFF. In nucleotides, the CDR3 is TGTGCCAGTAGTTTAGGACAGGGCAAGGGCGGGGAGCTGTTTTTT. Looking up the rest from reference TRBV19 and TRBJ2-2 gives the full variable domain: DGGITQSPKYLFRKEGQNVTLSCEQNLNHDAMYWYRQDPGQGLRLIYYSQIVNDFQKGDIAEGYSVSREKKESFPLTVTSAQKNPTAFYLCASSLGQGKGGELFFGEGSRLTVL.

This rearrangement joins TRBV5-1 to TRBJ2-3; 9 bases agree with TRBD2. Germline trimming cut 2 bases from V and 5 bases from J; bases unmatched to any gene: 3. This CDR3 is 14 amino acids long. The germline CDR1 and CDR2 sequences are SGHRS and YFSETQ. The CDR3 spells CASSFSGRGDTQYF. The CDR3 DNA reads TGCGCCAGCAGCTTTAGCGGGAGAGGAGATACGCAGTATTTT.

The gene calls are TRBV10-1 and TRBJ2-3, with TRBD2 matching 11 bases. Unmatched junction bases numbered 2, after V lost 8 bases and J lost 1 base. The germline V gene has CDR1 WNHNN and CDR2 SYGVQD (reference sequence). The CDR3 covers 14 residues. The DNA of the CDR3 is TGCGCCAGCGGGGGACTAGCGGGCACAGATACGCAGTATTTT. This codes for CASGGLAGTDTQYF.

V is TRBV5-1 and J is TRBJ2-7; D may be TRBD1 (6 bases). CDR1 and CDR2 from the germline V gene are SGHRS and YFSETQ. The CDR3 length is 16 residues. Trimming shortened V by 1 base and J by 3 bases, and 17 bases separated the two germline ends. CDR3 bases: TGCGCCAGCAGCTTGAAGTCGCAGGGGATTGGCTACGAGCAGTACTTC. As protein: CASSLKSQGIGYEQYF.

The V and J genes are TRBV6-5 and TRBJ2-1; TRBD2 aligns across 7 bases. V lost 0 bases to trimming and J lost 10 bases; unmatched junction nucleotides: 3. Germline assignment: CDR1 MNHEY and CDR2 SVGAGI. This CDR3 spans 13 amino acids. CDR3 bases: TGTGCCAGCAGTTACTCGACTAGCCGAGAGCAGTTCTTC. Its translation is CASSYSTSREQFF.

As to this clone: A read error may produce the germline difference seen at one junction end. The sample carries other DNA sequences with the same CDR3. The CDR3 bases are TGTGCTAGCAGCTTAGGGCAAGACACCGGGGAGCTGTTTTTT. Its translation: CASSLGQDTGELFF. V and J are TRBV7-7 and TRBJ2-2; unclear D gene. The length of the CDR3 is 14 residues. Germline-derived CDR1 and CDR2 are SSHAT and FNYEAQ (reference sequence).

The chain couples TRBV2 to TRBJ2-2; a weak D match, TRBD2 (5 bases). The germline gives CDR1 SNHLY, CDR2 FYNNEI. V gave up 6 bases and J gave up 2 bases, with 13 bases separating them. This CDR3 region has 15 residues. CDR3 nucleotide sequence: TGTGCCAGCAGCTTCCTAGCTAAAAACACCGGGGAGCTGTTTTTT. Protein product: CASSFLAKNTGELFF. Full variable domain (remainder filled in from reference TRBV2 and TRBJ2-2): EPEVTQTPSHQVTQMGQEVILRCVPISNHLYFYWYRQILGQKVEFLVSFYNNEISEKSEIFDDQFSVERPDGSNFTLKIRSTKLEDSAMYFCASSFLAKNTGELFFGEGSRLTVL.

V and J are TRBV28 and TRBJ2-7, with unresolved D. CDR1 and CDR2 from the germline V gene are MDHEN and SYDVKM. The V and J ends lost 5 bases and 6 bases respectively, with 14 bases between them. The length of the CDR3 is 13 residues. The CDR3 reads CASSPFLRREQYF. The DNA of the CDR3 is TGTGCCAGCAGTCCCTTTCTTAGGCGCGAGCAGTACTTC.

V is TRBV7-9 and J is TRBJ1-1; D possibly corresponds to TRBD1 (6 bases). Germline values: CDR1 SEHNR, CDR2 FQNEAQ (reference sequence). Trimming pared 3 bases from V and 0 bases from J, leaving 11 bases between. This CDR3 is 15 amino acids long. The chain's CDR3 is CASSFLGHVNTEAFF. For the CDR3, the DNA is TGTGCCAGCAGCTTCTTGGGACACGTGAACACTGAAGCTTTCTTT.

The chain couples TRBV15 to TRBJ2-3; no reliable D call. V was cut by 0 bases and J by 6 bases, with 7 bases left in between. The length of the CDR3 is 13 residues. Germline V gene data show CDR1 as LNHNV and CDR2 as YYDKDF (reference sequence). The CDR3 DNA follows: TGTGCCACCAGCAGAGATCCGGATGATACGCAGTATTTT. As protein: CATSRDPDDTQYF. The variable domain in full, completed from reference TRBV15 and TRBJ2-3, reads DAMVIQNPRYQVTQFGKPVTLSCSQTLNHNVMYWYQQKSSQAPKLLFHYYDKDFNNEADTPDNFQSRRPNTSFCFLDIRSPGLGDTAMYLCATSRDPDDTQYFGPGTRLTVL.

The gene calls are TRBV9 and TRBJ2-7; D may be TRBD1 or TRBD2 (5 bases each). The CDR3 length is 16 residues. V lost 0 bases, J lost 2 bases, and 15 bases lay in between. Germline loops: CDR1 SGDLS, CDR2 YYNGEE. DNA for the CDR3: TGTGCCAGCAGCGTAGTGGGGACGGAGGTTCCCTACGAGCAGTACTTC. As protein: CASSVVGTEVPYEQYF. The full variable domain, with the rest looked up from reference TRBV9 and TRBJ2-7, is DSGVTQTPKHLITATGQRVTLRCSPRSGDLSVYWYQQSLDQGLQFLIQYYNGEERAKGNILERFSAQQFPDLHSELNLSSLELGDSALYFCASSVVGTEVPYEQYFGPGTRLTVT.

The chain is built from TRBV7-2 and TRBJ2-7; D not resolved. The CDR3 runs 12 residues. Germline V gene sequence: CDR1 SGHTA, CDR2 FQGNSA. Trimming stripped 4 bases from V and 3 bases from J, with 7 bases between. The CDR3 DNA reads as TGTGCCAGCAGCTCTATGGGCTACGAGCAGTACTTC. Encoded protein: CASSSMGYEQYF.

The chain links TRBV5-1 to TRBJ2-3, with D uncertain. CDR3 length: 15 residues. V was shortened by 2 bases and J by 2 bases, with 12 bases between the two germline ends. Germline-derived CDR1 and CDR2 are SGHRS and YFSETQ. CDR3 residues: CASSLVNSVTDTQYF. The DNA for the CDR3 is TGCGCCAGCAGCTTAGTAAATTCAGTCACAGATACGCAGTATTTT. The variable domain in full, completed from reference TRBV5-1 and TRBJ2-3, reads KAGVTQTPRYLIKTRGQQVTLSCSPISGHRSVSWYQQTPGQGLQFLFEYFSETQRNKGNFPGRFSGRQFSNSRSEMNVSTLELGDSALYLCASSLVNSVTDTQYFGPGTRLTVL.

The chain joins TRBV28 to TRBJ1-1; 9 nucleotides align to TRBD1. After removal of 5 bases from V and 0 bases from J, the junction contained 7 bases not matched to a gene. Germline V lookup: CDR1 MDHEN, CDR2 SYDVKM. The CDR3 length is 16 residues. CDR3 region: CASSGQGSRVNTEAFF. DNA for the CDR3: TGTGCCAGCAGTGGACAGGGGAGTAGGGTGAACACTGAAGCTTTCTTT.

This chain links TRBV30 with TRBJ2-1, with a tentative D call TRBD2 (6 bases). The CDR3 totals 13 residues. Germline CDR1 and CDR2: GTSNPN and SVGIG (reference sequence). Trimming removed 8 bases from V and 0 bases from J, with 11 bases in between. The CDR3 DNA follows: TGTGCCACCACCGGGAGCTCCTACAATGAGCAGTTCTTC. Its protein product is CATTGSSYNEQFF.